The present T cell receptor beta chain was sequenced within a study of vaccination and CD4 T cells after COVID-19. Study details: Investigators drew the post-COVID samples a median roughly 99 days after diagnosis, with a range of 35 to 161. Specimens were obtained from a few convalescent patients at day 14 and at days 161 to 241 post-vaccination.

The time point denotes: late sampling 161 to 241 days after vaccination in a few convalescent patients. There are 12 residues in the CDR3. Germline CDR1 and CDR2: DFQATT and SNEGSKA (reference sequence). Trimming took 2 bases from V and 9 from J, leaving 12 bases between them. One entry per CDR3 protein results from TCRdb running MiXCR on the PCR reads. This table holds some 26,000 distinct CDR3 sequences, over 40% found once. The V and J genes are TRBV20-1 and TRBJ2-3; D ambiguous. This TCR was sampled from a human donor who had recovered from COVID-19. Sequencing was performed on CD4+ T cells from blood, taken about 7 months after SARS-CoV-2 vaccination. The CDR3: CSARFGGRTQYF. The DNA of the CDR3 is TGCAGTGCTAGATTTGGTGGGCGAACGCAGTATTTT.